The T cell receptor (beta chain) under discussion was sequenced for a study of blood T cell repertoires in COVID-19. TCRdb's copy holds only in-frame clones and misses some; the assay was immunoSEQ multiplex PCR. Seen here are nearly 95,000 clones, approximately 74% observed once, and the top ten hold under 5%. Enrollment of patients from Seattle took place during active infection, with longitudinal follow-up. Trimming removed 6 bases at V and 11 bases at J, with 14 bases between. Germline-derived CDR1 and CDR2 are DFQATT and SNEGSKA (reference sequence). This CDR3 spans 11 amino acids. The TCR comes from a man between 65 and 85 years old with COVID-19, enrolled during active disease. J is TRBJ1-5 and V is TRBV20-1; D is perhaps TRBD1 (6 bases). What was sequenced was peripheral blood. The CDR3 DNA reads TGCAGTGCCACCGGGGGGCAAACCCAGCATTTT. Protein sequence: CSATGGQTQHF.